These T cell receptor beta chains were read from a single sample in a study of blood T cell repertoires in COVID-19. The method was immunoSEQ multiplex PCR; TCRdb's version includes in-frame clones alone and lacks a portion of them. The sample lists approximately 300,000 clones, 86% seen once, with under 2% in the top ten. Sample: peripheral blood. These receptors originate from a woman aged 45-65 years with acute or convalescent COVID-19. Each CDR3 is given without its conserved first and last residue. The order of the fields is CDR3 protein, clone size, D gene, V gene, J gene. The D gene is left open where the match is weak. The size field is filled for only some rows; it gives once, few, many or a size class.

ASSPTGISGQF	.	.	TRBV28	TRBJ2-1
ASSLGGTSGSYNEQF	.	TRBD2	TRBV11-3	TRBJ2-1
ASSQKTGISSPLH	.	TRBD1	TRBV5-4	TRBJ1-6
ASSEEGGRRAEAF	.	TRBD1	TRBV2	TRBJ1-1
ASSLSDSSYNEQF	.	.	TRBV5-1	TRBJ2-1
ASSVVAGMGEQF	.	.	TRBV9	TRBJ2-1
ASSGTVSNQPQH	.	TRBD1	TRBV19	TRBJ1-5
ASSLAGSSYEQY	.	.	TRBV7-9	TRBJ2-7
SASSPENSYEQY	once	.	TRBV20-1	TRBJ2-7
ASSSDSTGGEAF	.	TRBD1	TRBV5-1	TRBJ1-1
ASSGTGLQPQH	.	TRBD1	TRBV9	TRBJ1-5
ASSPQGAVTGELF	.	TRBD1	TRBV2	TRBJ2-2
ASSGGGNSYNEQF	.	TRBD2	TRBV2	TRBJ2-1
ATSEDNRDREQF	.	.	TRBV24-1	TRBJ2-1
ASSVEGTGAQY	.	TRBD1	TRBV9	TRBJ1-3
ASSGGRGSGELF	.	.	TRBV9	TRBJ2-2
ASSQPGLAGGYEQY	.	TRBD2	TRBV5-1	TRBJ2-7
ASSFNRRTAGYRSYGYT	.	.	TRBV28	TRBJ1-2
ASSQSTGPSYT	.	.	TRBV23-1	TRBJ1-2
ASSLRAGVETQY	.	TRBD2	TRBV7-9	TRBJ2-5
ASLWPGLAGEEGWCEQY	.	TRBD2	TRBV10-2	TRBJ2-7
ASSLIIPGELF	few	.	TRBV27	TRBJ2-2